This TCR beta chain came from a study of cytomegalovirus exposure and HLA in healthy donors. The PCR contained 60 Vbeta and 13 Jbeta primers. Method: immunoSEQ multiplex PCR; TCRdb's copy keeps in-frame clones and lacks some. The table includes 220,000 or so clones, around 80% detected once. Though probably carrying unrecorded immune exposures, donors were nominally healthy at sampling. In germline, CDR1 is SNHLY, CDR2 FYNNEI. V was trimmed by 4 bases and J by 4 bases, leaving 16 bases between them. The CDR3 length is 16 residues. The V and J genes are TRBV2 and TRBJ2-2; maybe TRBD2 (5 bases). Sequenced sample: PBMCs. This TCR was recovered from a male donor in good health and CMV-seronegative. Here the CDR3 DNA reads TGTGCCAGCAGTGTAATTCTGGCCCGGGGCACCGGGGAGCTGTTTTTT. Residues: CASSVILARGTGELFF. The full variable domain, with the rest looked up from reference TRBV2 and TRBJ2-2, is EPEVTQTPSHQVTQMGQEVILRCVPISNHLYFYWYRQILGQKVEFLVSFYNNEISEKSEIFDDQFSVERPDGSNFTLKIRSTKLEDSAMYFCASSVILARGTGELFFGEGSRLTVL.